A selection of T cell receptor beta chains follows, all from one sample in a study of T cells in Graves' hyperthyroidism and ophthalmopathy. Each CDR3 protein is one row after TCRdb ran MiXCR on the multiplex PCR reads. The sample includes approximately 690,000 distinct CDR3 sequences, 13% to 15% of them seen just once. The sequenced sample was blood. All receptors come from a woman between 45 and 65 years old with Graves' ophthalmopathy. CDR3s include the opening cysteine and the closing phenylalanine or tryptophan. Fields, in order: clone size, J gene, V gene, D gene, CDR3 DNA, CDR3 protein. D genes are given only for firm matches. Part of the rows lack a size; the others show once, few, many or a class for expanded clones.

few,TRBJ1-5,TRBV13,-,TGTGCCAGCAGCATAGGGAAACAATTTAGCAATCAGCCCCAGCATTTT,CASSIGKQFSNQPQHF
once,TRBJ2-5,TRBV7-9,-,TGTGCCAGCAGCTTAGGGGAAGAAGTATCTTTCGACCAAGAGACCCAGTACTTC,CASSLGEEVSFDQETQYF
few,TRBJ2-5,TRBV27,TRBD1,TGTGCCAGCAGTACAAACAGGGGGCGAGAGACCCAGTACTTC,CASSTNRGRETQYF
-,TRBJ1-6,TRBV6-1,-,TGTGCCAGCAGCGAAACAGGTCTAGACTCACCCCTCCACTTT,CASSETGLDSPLHF
few,TRBJ1-4,TRBV28,-,TGTGCCAGCAGCGGGGCGGGTGGAATTGAAAAACTGTTTTTT,CASSGAGGIEKLFF
few,TRBJ1-1,TRBV11-2,TRBD1,TGTGCCAGCAGCCCGAAGGGGGCAGGGTACGCTTTCTTT,CASSPKGAGYAFF
-,TRBJ2-3,TRBV7-6,TRBD1,TGTGCCAGCAGCCATCCGGGACAGACCACAGATACGCAGTATTTT,CASSHPGQTTDTQYF
many,TRBJ2-7,TRBV3-1,-,TGTGCCAGCAGCCAAGAAGCGAACAGGGTACCCTACGAGCAGTACTTC,CASSQEANRVPYEQYF
many,TRBJ1-5,TRBV28,-,TGTGCCAGCAGTTTATTATCAGGGCTGAATGGGCAGCCCCAGCATTTT,CASSLLSGLNGQPQHF
many,TRBJ2-3,TRBV28,TRBD2,TGTGCCAGCAGATCCGGACTAGCGGGAAACACAGATACGCAGTATTTT,CASRSGLAGNTDTQYF
few,TRBJ2-2,TRBV9,-,TGTGCCAGCAGCGTACGGTGGACCGGGGAGCTGTTTTTT,CASSVRWTGELFF
few,TRBJ2-1,TRBV4-2,TRBD2,TGTGCCAGCAGTCAGACTGGACTAGCGGGTCACAATGAGCAGTTCTTC,CASSQTGLAGHNEQFF
few,TRBJ2-1,TRBV5-8,TRBD2,TGTGCCAGCAGCTTGCTAGCGGGAACTACCCCAGGGCAGTTCTTC,CASSLLAGTTPGQFF
many,TRBJ2-5,TRBV9,TRBD1,TGTGCCAGCAGCGTAGGACAGGGGGCTGGGGAGACCCAGTACTTC,CASSVGQGAGETQYF
-,TRBJ2-2,TRBV3-1,TRBD2,TGTGCCAGCAGCCGCATAACTAGCGGGAGTAACACCGGGGAGCTGTTTTTT,CASSRITSGSNTGELFF
-,TRBJ2-3,TRBV29-1,TRBD2,TGCAGCGTTGTTTTAACTAGCGGGAGGGGGACAGATACGCAGTATTTT,CSVVLTSGRGTDTQYF
-,TRBJ2-5,TRBV15,-,TGTGCCACCAGCAGAGATGGGGACAACCCTTCCGAGACCCAGTACTTC,CATSRDGDNPSETQYF
few,TRBJ2-5,TRBV29-1,TRBD1,TGCAGCGTTGAGGAACAGAAAAGGGGACAGCTCGGGGAGACCCAGTACTTC,CSVEEQKRGQLGETQYF
many,TRBJ2-1,TRBV6-1,TRBD2,TGTGCCAGCAGTTCTTCCGGGACTAGCGGGAACGAGCAGTTCTTC,CASSSSGTSGNEQFF
many,TRBJ2-5,TRBV6-2/TRBV6-3,TRBD2,TGTGCCAGCAGTTACTTCGGACTAGCGGCCCAAGAGACCCAGTACTTC,CASSYFGLAAQETQYF
-,TRBJ1-2,TRBV10-3,-,TGTGCCATCAGCTGGGACAACTATGGCTACACCTTC,CAISWDNYGYTF
few,TRBJ1-2,TRBV5-6,-,TGTGCCAGCAGCACCAGGGGAGCTCTTTATGGCTACACCTTC,CASSTRGALYGYTF